The TCR beta chain described here comes from a study of blood T cell dynamics during melanoma immunotherapy. Looking at the study overall: First-line therapy was either pembrolizumab or nivolumab with ipilimumab for metastatic melanoma.

The sample's time point: week 3, after first cycle of checkpoint inhibitor. Per the germline V gene, CDR1 is LNHNV and CDR2 is YYDKDF (reference sequence). J gave up 1 base and V 6 bases, and 11 bases lay outside the gene matches. This CDR3 is 16 amino acids long. Sequenced by immunoSEQ multiplex PCR; TCRdb stores in-frame clones only, minus some. The sample gives approximately 7,000 clones, about 88% of which show up once; about 33% is in the top ten. This sequence was found in a human donor with melanoma. Some clones in this sample may be carry-over from other donors' samples. This material consisted of blood, taken from a patient treated with checkpoint blockade. This sequence joins TRBV15 and TRBJ1-1, with 7 nucleotides matching TRBD1. CDR3 coding DNA: TGTGCCACCAGTCTCACAGGGGACACTGGGAACACTGAAGCTTTCTTT. Translation gives CATSLTGDTGNTEAFF.